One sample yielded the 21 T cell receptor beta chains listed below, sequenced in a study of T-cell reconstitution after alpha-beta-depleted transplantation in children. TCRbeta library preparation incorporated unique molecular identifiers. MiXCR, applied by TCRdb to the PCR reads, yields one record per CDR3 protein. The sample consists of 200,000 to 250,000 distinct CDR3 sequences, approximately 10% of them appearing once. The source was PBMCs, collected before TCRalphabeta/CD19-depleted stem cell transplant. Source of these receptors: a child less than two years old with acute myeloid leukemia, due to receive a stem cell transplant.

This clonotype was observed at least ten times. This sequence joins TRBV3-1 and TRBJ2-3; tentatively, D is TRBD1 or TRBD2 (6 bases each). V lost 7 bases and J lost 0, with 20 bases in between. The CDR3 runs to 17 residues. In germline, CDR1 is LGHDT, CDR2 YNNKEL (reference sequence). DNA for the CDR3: TGTGCCAGCACATACCATCGGGGGCCTTCTAGCACAGATACGCAGTATTTT. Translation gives CASTYHRGPSSTDTQYF.

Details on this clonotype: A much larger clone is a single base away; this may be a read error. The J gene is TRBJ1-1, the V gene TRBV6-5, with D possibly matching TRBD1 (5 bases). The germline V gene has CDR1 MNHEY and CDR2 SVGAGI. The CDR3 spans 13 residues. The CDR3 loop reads CTSSYTQGFEAFF. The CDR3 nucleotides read TGTACCAGCAGTTACACCCAGGGTTTTGAAGCTTTCTTT.

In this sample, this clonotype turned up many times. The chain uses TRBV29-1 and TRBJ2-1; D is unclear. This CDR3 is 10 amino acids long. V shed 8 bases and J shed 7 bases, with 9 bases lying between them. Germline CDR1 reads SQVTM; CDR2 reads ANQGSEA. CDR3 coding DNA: TGCAGCTTCCTCGATAATGAGCAGTTCTTC. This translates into CSFLDNEQFF.

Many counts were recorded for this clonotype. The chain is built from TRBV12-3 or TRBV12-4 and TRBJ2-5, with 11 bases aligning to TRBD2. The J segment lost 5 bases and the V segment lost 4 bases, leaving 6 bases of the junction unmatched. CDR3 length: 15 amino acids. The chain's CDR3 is CASSSRLAGTETQYF. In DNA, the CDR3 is TGTGCCAGCAGTTCCAGACTAGCGGGAACGGAGACCCAGTACTTC.

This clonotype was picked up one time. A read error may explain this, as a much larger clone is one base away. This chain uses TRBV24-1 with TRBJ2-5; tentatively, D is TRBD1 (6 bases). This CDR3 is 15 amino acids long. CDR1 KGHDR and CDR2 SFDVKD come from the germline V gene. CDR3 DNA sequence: TGTGCCACCAGTGAGACTGGACAGACGTATGAGACCCGGTACTTC. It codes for CATSETGQTYETRYF.

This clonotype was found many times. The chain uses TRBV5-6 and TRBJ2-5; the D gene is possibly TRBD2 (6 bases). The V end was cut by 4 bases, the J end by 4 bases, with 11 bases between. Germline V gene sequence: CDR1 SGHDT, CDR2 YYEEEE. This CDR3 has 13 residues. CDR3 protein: CASSRAGPETQYF. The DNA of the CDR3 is TGTGCCAGCAGCCGGGCGGGACCAGAGACCCAGTACTTC.

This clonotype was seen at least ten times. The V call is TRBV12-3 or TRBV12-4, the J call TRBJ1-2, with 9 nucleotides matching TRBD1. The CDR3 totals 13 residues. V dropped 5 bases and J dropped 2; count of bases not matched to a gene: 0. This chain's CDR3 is CASSGQGNYGYTF. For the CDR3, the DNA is TGTGCCAGCAGTGGACAGGGGAACTATGGCTACACCTTC.

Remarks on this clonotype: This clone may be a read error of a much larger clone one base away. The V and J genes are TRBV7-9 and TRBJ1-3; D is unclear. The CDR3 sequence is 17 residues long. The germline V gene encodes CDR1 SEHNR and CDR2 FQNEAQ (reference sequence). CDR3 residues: CARSLGPQTTTGNTIYF. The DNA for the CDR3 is TGTGCCCGCAGCTTAGGCCCACAAACTACGACTGGAAACACCATATATTTT. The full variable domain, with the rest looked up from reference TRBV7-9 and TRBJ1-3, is DTGVSQNPRHKITKRGQNVTFRCDPISEHNRLYWYRQTLGQGPEFLTYFQNEAQLEKSRLLSDRFSAERPKGSFSTLEIQRTEQGDSAMYLCARSLGPQTTTGNTIYFGEGSWLTVV.

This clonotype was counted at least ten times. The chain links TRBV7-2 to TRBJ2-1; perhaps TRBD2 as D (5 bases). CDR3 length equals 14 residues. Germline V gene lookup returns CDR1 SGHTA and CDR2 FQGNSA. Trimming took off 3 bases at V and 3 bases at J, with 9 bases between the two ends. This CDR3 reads CASSFGELYNEQFF. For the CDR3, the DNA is TGTGCCAGCAGCTTCGGGGAGCTCTACAATGAGCAGTTCTTC.

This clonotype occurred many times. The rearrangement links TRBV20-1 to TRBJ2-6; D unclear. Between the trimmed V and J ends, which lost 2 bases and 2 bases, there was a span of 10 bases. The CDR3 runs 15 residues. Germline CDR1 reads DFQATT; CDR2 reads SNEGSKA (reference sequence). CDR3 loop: CSARPGRPGANVLTF. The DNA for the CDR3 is TGCAGTGCTAGACCCGGCAGACCTGGGGCCAACGTCCTGACTTTC.

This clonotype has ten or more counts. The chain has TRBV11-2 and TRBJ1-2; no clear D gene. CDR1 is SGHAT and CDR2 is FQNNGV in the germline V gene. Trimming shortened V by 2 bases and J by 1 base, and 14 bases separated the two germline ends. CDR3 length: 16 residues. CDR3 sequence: CASSLIPGLSNYGYTF. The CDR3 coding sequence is TGTGCCAGCAGCTTAATACCGGGGTTAAGTAACTATGGCTACACCTTC.

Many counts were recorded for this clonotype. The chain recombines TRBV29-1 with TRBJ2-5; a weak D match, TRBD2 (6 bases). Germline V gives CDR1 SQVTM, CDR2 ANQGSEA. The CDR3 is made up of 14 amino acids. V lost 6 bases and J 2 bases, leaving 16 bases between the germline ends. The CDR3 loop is CSVGGESGQETQYF. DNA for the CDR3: TGCAGCGTCGGGGGAGAGTCCGGGCAAGAGACCCAGTACTTC.

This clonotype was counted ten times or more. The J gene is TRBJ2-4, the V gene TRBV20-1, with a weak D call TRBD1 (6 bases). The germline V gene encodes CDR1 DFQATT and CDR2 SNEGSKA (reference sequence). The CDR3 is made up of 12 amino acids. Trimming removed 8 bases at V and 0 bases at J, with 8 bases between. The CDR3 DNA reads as TGCAGTACAGGGCTAGCCAAAAACATTCAGTACTTC. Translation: CSTGLAKNIQYF.

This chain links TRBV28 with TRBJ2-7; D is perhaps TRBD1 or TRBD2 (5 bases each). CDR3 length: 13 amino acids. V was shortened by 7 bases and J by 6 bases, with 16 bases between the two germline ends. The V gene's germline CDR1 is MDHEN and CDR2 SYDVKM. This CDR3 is CASMKPGTCEQYF. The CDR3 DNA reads TGTGCCAGCATGAAGCCGGGGACCTGCGAGCAGTACTTC.

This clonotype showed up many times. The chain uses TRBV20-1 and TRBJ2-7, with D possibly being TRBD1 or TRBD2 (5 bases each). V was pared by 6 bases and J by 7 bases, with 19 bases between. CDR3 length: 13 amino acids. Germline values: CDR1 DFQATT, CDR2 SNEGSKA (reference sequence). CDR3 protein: CSAPRTGGKEQYF. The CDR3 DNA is TGCAGTGCCCCAAGGACTGGGGGTAAAGAGCAGTACTTC.

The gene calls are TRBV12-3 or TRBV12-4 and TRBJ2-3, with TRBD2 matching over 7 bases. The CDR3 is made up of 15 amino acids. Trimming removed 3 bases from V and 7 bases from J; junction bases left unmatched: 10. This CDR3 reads CASSFAGVGSNTQYF. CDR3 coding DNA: TGTGCCAGCAGTTTTGCGGGAGTGGGGAGCAATACGCAGTATTTT.

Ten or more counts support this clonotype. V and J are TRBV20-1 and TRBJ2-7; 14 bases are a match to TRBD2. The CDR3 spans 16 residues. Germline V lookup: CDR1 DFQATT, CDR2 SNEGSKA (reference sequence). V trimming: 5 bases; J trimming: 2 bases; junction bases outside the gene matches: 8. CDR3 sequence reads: CSARGLAGVPTYEQYF. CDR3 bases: TGCAGTGCTCGGGGACTAGCGGGAGTCCCAACCTACGAGCAGTACTTC.

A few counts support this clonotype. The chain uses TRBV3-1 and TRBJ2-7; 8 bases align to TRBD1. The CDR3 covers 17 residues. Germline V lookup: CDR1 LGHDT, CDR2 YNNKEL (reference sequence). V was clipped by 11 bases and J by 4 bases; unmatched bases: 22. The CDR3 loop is CASSQQVPGGWGYEQYF. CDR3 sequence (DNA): TGTGCCTCCAGCCAACAGGTCCCAGGGGGCTGGGGGTACGAGCAGTACTTC.

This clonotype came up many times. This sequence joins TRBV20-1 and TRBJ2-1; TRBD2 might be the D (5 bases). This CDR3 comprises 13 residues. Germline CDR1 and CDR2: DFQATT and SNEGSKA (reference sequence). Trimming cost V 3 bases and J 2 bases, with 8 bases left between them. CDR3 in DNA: TGCAGTGCTAGTGGACTGGCCTACAATGAGCAGTTCTTC. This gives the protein CSASGLAYNEQFF.

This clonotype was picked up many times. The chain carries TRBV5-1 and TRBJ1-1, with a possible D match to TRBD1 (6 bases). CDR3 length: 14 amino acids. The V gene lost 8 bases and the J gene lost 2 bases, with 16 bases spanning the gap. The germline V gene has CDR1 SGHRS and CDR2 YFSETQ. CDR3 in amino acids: CASSQGPANTEAFF. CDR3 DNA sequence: TGCGCCAGTTCGCAGGGGCCAGCCAACACTGAAGCTTTCTTT.

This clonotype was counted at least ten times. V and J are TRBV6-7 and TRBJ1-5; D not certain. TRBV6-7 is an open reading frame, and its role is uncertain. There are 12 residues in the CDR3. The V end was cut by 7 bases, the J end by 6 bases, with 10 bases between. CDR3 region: CASKDRVQPQHF. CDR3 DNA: TGTGCCAGCAAGGATCGGGTTCAGCCCCAGCATTTT.